Listed below are T cell receptor beta chains from one sample, sequenced in a study of cytomegalovirus exposure and HLA in healthy donors. Sequencing was performed with immunoSEQ multiplex PCR; in TCRdb, only in-frame clones are kept and a portion is missing. The top ten clones hold 4.4% of a sample with some 180,000 clones, approximately 79% of them seen once. Specimen: PBMCs. All receptors come from a woman aged 30 to 39 in good health and CMV-seropositive. Each CDR3 is given with its conserved first and last residue. A D gene is named only where the DNA matches it firmly. Where a row states a size, it is once, few, many or the class of an expanded clone; other rows omit it.

abundance	d_gene	j_gene	v_gene	CDR3nt	CDR3aa
NA	NA	TRBJ1-4	TRBV4-2	TGTGCCAGCAGCCAAGATCTCTTATCAGGGGCTGCTGAAAAACTGTTTTTT	CASSQDLLSGAAEKLFF
NA	TRBD2	TRBJ2-7	TRBV10-2	TGCGCCAGCAGCCTGACTAGCGGGTCCTACGAGCAGTACTTC	CASSLTSGSYEQYF
NA	NA	TRBJ2-5	TRBV7-2	TGTGCCAGCAGCCGCAATGGGGGGTGGGAGACCCAGTACTTC	CASSRNGGWETQYF
NA	NA	TRBJ2-3	TRBV20-1	TGCAGTGCGAGAACATCGGGAGAGCAGTATTTT	CSARTSGEQYF
NA	TRBD1	TRBJ2-5	TRBV4-3	TGCGCCAGCAGCCAAACAGGGGGCAGAGAGACCCAGTACTTC	CASSQTGGRETQYF
NA	NA	TRBJ1-2	TRBV19	TGTGCCAGTAGTATCGGGGGTAACTATGGCTACACCTTC	CASSIGGNYGYTF
NA	TRBD1	TRBJ1-1	TRBV10-1	TGCGCCAGCAGTGAGTCCCGGCAGGGGGCGGATAACACTGAAGCCTTCTTT	CASSESRQGADNTEAFF
NA	NA	TRBJ2-7	TRBV7-9	TGTGCCAGCAGCCCACAAACCTACGAGCAGTACTTC	CASSPQTYEQYF
NA	NA	TRBJ1-5	TRBV9	TGTGCCAGCAGCGTGTATAGCAATCAGCCCCAGCATTTT	CASSVYSNQPQHF
NA	NA	TRBJ1-5	TRBV7-6	TGTGCCACCTCACGGAGCCTTGGGGCGGCTCAGCCCCAGCATTTT	CATSRSLGAAQPQHF
NA	TRBD1	TRBJ1-2	TRBV10-3	TGTGCCATCAGTGGACAGGGGTGGGGTGGCTACACCTTC	CAISGQGWGGYTF
NA	NA	TRBJ1-4	TRBV7-9	TGTGCCCTAAGCGGACGCCTCGAAAAACTGTTTTTT	CALSGRLEKLFF
NA	NA	TRBJ2-1	TRBV7-6	TGTGCCAGCGGCGGAGGGGTCGAGCAGTTCTTC	CASGGGVEQFF
NA	NA	TRBJ1-1	TRBV9	TGTGCCAGCAGCGGAACTATGAACACTGAAGCTTTCTTT	CASSGTMNTEAFF
NA	NA	TRBJ2-5	TRBV7-2	TGTGCCAGCAGTTTGTCGGGGACCCAGTACTTC	CASSLSGTQYF
once	NA	TRBJ2-7	TRBV13	TGTGCCAGCAGCAAACAAGAGGACACTTCCTACGAGCAGTACTTC	CASSKQEDTSYEQYF
NA	NA	TRBJ2-3	TRBV7-2	TGTGCCAGCAGCTTAAGACGCGGGGGCGTACTCGGAGATACGCAGTATTTT	CASSLRRGGVLGDTQYF
NA	TRBD2	TRBJ2-4	TRBV4-1	TGCGCCAGCAGCCAAGATCCTAGCGGGAGTTGGACCAAAAACATTCAGTACTTC	CASSQDPSGSWTKNIQYF
NA	NA	TRBJ2-5	TRBV23-1	TGCGCCATCCCCGGAGACGCCCCCCGAGAGACCCAGTACTTC	CAIPGDAPRETQYF
NA	TRBD1	TRBJ1-1	TRBV30	TGTGCCGGGAGACAGGGCGGATTCACTGAAGCTTTCTTT	CAGRQGGFTEAFF
few	NA	TRBJ1-3	TRBV11-2	TGTGCCAGCAGCTTGGGGGGGACTTCTGGAAACACCATATATTTT	CASSLGGTSGNTIYF
NA	NA	TRBJ2-3	TRBV25-1	TGTGCCAGCAGTCGCGGACTGAGCACAGATACGCAGTATTTT	CASSRGLSTDTQYF
NA	NA	TRBJ1-5	TRBV18	TGTGCCAGCTCACCTCAGGGGAATCAGCCCCAGCATTTT	CASSPQGNQPQHF
few	NA	TRBJ2-1	TRBV14	TGTGCCAGCAGCCAAGTAGGGGGGGGTCCCGTCAATGAGCAGTTCTTC	CASSQVGGGPVNEQFF
NA	TRBD2	TRBJ2-2	TRBV5-1	TGCGCCAGCAGCTGGTTAGCGGGGGGGAGCACCGGGGAGCTGTTTTTT	CASSWLAGGSTGELFF
NA	TRBD2	TRBJ2-5	TRBV7-2	TGTGCCAGCAGCATTAGCGGGGGCGAGACCCAGTACTTC	CASSISGGETQYF
NA	TRBD1	TRBJ1-2	TRBV6-1	TGTGCCAGCAAGAGACCCGGGACAGATTATGGCTACACTTTC	CASKRPGTDYGYTF
NA	NA	TRBJ2-7	TRBV7-2	TGTGCCAGCAGCTTATTGACAACCGCCTACGAGCAGTACTTC	CASSLLTTAYEQYF
once	NA	TRBJ1-1	TRBV30	TGTGCCTGGAGTGTAACAGGCCACACTGAAGCTTTCTTT	CAWSVTGHTEAFF
NA	NA	TRBJ1-1	TRBV30	TGTGCCTGGATTTTTCAGGGTATGAACACTGAAGCTTTCTTT	CAWIFQGMNTEAFF
NA	NA	TRBJ2-2	TRBV11-3	TGTGCCAGCAGCCATACGTCTCTAGCAACCGGGGAGCTGTTTTTT	CASSHTSLATGELFF
NA	TRBD1	TRBJ1-4	TRBV6-5	TGTGCCAGCAGATTACAGGGGACGGGTAATGAAAAACTGTTTTTT	CASRLQGTGNEKLFF
NA	NA	TRBJ2-2	TRBV28	TGTGCCAGCCATGCGGCCGGGGAGCTGTTTTTT	CASHAAGELFF
once	NA	TRBJ2-2	TRBV5-4	TGTGCCAGCAGCGTCAACCTCGCAGGGGGGACCGGGGAGCTGTTTTTT	CASSVNLAGGTGELFF
NA	TRBD1	TRBJ2-5	TRBV15	TGTGCCACCACCGGGACAGGCCAAGAGACCCAGTACTTC	CATTGTGQETQYF
NA	TRBD1	TRBJ2-7	TRBV11-2	TGTGCCAGCAGCTGGACAGGGGGCTACGAGCAGTACTTC	CASSWTGGYEQYF
NA	NA	TRBJ1-2	TRBV5-1	TGCGCCAGCAGCGCTCTCCGGGACTATGGCTACACCTTC	CASSALRDYGYTF
NA	TRBD2	TRBJ2-2	TRBV9	TGTGCCAGCAGCGTAGCGGGAGGGCCTGTCGGGGAGCTGTTTTTT	CASSVAGGPVGELFF
once	TRBD1	TRBJ2-7	TRBV10-3	TGTGCCATCAGTGAGGGAACAGGGGGTATCTACGAGCAGTACTTC	CAISEGTGGIYEQYF
NA	NA	TRBJ1-5	TRBV7-8	TGTGCCAGCAGCTTATCGGGGGGAAGCAATCAGCCCCAGCATTTT	CASSLSGGSNQPQHF
once	NA	TRBJ2-3	TRBV18	TGTGCCAGCTCACCACAGGGGCCTAGCACAGATACGCAGTATTTT	CASSPQGPSTDTQYF
NA	NA	TRBJ2-7	TRBV7-9	TGTGCCAGCAGCTCTTTAGCGGTTCACTACGAGCAGTACTTC	CASSSLAVHYEQYF
NA	TRBD2	TRBJ2-3	TRBV6-5	TGTGCCAGCAGTTACTCGAGTTCGGGGGGGGCAGATACGCAGTATTTT	CASSYSSSGGADTQYF
NA	TRBD1	TRBJ2-1	TRBV5-1	TGCGCCAGCAGCTTCACGGGACAGAGCTCCTACAATGAGCAGTTCTTC	CASSFTGQSSYNEQFF
NA	NA	TRBJ1-6	TRBV5-5	TGTGCCAGCAGCTCCTCGGGGGATTCACCCCTCCACTTT	CASSSSGDSPLHF
NA	NA	TRBJ2-3	TRBV5-1	TGCGCCAGCAGCTTGGGACAGTTACACACAGATACGCAGTATTTT	CASSLGQLHTDTQYF
NA	NA	TRBJ2-7	TRBV7-8	TGTGCCAGCAGAGATCGGAGAATCTCCTACGAACAGTACTTC	CASRDRRISYEQYF
NA	TRBD2	TRBJ2-7	TRBV4-3	TGCGCCAGCAGCCAAGAGTTCAAATCAGCGGGAGGATCCTACGAGCAGTACTTC	CASSQEFKSAGGSYEQYF
NA	TRBD1	TRBJ1-5	TRBV19	TGTGCCAATACGGGACAGGGCTTCGGCAATCAGCCCCAGCATTTT	CANTGQGFGNQPQHF
NA	TRBD2	TRBJ2-1	TRBV5-1	TGCGCCAGCAGCTTGGTTGGGACTAATTACAATGAGCAGTTCTTC	CASSLVGTNYNEQFF
NA	TRBD1	TRBJ2-7	TRBV10-1	TGCGCCAGCAGTGCCGGGACAGGGAACGAGCAGTACTTC	CASSAGTGNEQYF
NA	TRBD1	TRBJ2-7	TRBV7-2	TGTGCCAGCAGCTTAGCGCTTCCCAGGGGGCCCTACGAGCAGTACTTC	CASSLALPRGPYEQYF
NA	TRBD1	TRBJ2-3	TRBV10-3	TGTGCCATCAGTGGGGGTACTAACAGGGGAGATACGCAGTATTTT	CAISGGTNRGDTQYF
once	TRBD2	TRBJ2-2	TRBV4-1	TGCGCCAGCAGCCTTGGCAACAGCGGGGTTTTTCTTGGGGAGCTGTTTTTT	CASSLGNSGVFLGELFF
NA	NA	TRBJ2-1	TRBV7-2	TGTGCCAGCAGCTTATCCTACGTTGAGGAGCAGTTCTTC	CASSLSYVEEQFF